The entry that follows covers one T cell receptor beta chain sequence. These data come from a study of blood T cell repertoires in COVID-19. Libraries were prepared by immunoSEQ multiplex PCR; TCRdb keeps only in-frame clonotypes and omits some of them. The sample carries 210,000 or so clones, roughly nine tenths recorded once. Recovered participants had two consecutive negative NP/OP PCR tests, healthcare professional clearance, or symptom resolution. V lost 4 bases and J lost 6, with 18 bases in between. The CDR3 contains 15 residues. CDR1 is MNHEY, CDR2 SVGAGI, per germline. The rearrangement joins TRBV6-5 to TRBJ1-2, with D perhaps matching TRBD1 (6 bases). The sequencing input was PBMCs or T cells enriched from blood (not recorded which). This TCR was sampled from a young man who had recovered from COVID-19. CDR3 nucleotide sequence: TGTGCCAGCAGTTTGAGGATCGGGGGGGGCCATGGCTACACCTTC. Translation gives CASSLRIGGGHGYTF.